Listed here is a single TCR beta chain. The antigen is not known. This sample is drawn from a study of T cell responses to AZD1222 COVID-19 vaccine. Looking at the study overall: Samples with a second dose at about 4 or about 12 weeks were pooled together.

TCRdb's table, derived via immunoSEQ multiplex PCR, lists solely in-frame clones and lacks some. Among roughly 91,000 clones listed, around 90% were seen once. Germline V gene sequence: CDR1 SGHTS, CDR2 YDEGEE. This CDR3 is 13 amino acids long. The V gene lost 0 bases and the J gene lost 7 bases, with 8 bases spanning the gap. Notes on the study in general: Increased Spike-specific TCR breadth and depth were observed after two AZD1222 doses. Females made up more of the donors, who were largely white British, and clonal diversity may have come out too low. Close to half of spike-specific TCRs reportedly recognize unmutated variant regions.

This clonotype was sampled from an adult in good health. This specimen was peripheral blood, taken on day 0 of AZD1222 vaccination. The rearrangement links TRBV5-8 to TRBJ1-5; D is ambiguous. CDR3 residues: CASSLGGGQPQHF. The CDR3 DNA sequence: TGTGCCAGCAGCTTGGGGGGAGGACAGCCCCAGCATTTT.